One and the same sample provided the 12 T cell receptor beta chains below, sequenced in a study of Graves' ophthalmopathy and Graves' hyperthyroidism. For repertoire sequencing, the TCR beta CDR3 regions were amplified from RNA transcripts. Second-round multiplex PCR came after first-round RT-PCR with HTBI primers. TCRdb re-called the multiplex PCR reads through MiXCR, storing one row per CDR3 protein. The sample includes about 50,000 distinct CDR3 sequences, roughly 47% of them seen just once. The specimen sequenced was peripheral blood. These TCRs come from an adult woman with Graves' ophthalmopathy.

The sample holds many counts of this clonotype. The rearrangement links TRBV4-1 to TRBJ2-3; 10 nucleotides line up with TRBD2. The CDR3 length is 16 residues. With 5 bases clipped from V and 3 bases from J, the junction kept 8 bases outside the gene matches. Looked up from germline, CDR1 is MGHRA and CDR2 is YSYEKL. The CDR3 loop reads CASSKREGIGTDTQYF. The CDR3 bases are TGCGCCAGCAGCAAGCGGGAGGGTATTGGGACAGATACGCAGTATTTT.

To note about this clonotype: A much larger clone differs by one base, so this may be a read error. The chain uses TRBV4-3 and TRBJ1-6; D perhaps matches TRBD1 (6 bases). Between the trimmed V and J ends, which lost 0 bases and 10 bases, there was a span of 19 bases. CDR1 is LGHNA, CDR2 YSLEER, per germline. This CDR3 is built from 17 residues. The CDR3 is CASSQDPPGEAGSPLHF. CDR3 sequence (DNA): TGCGCCAGCAGCCAAGATCCTCCAGGGGAGGCTGGGTCACCCCTCCACTTT.

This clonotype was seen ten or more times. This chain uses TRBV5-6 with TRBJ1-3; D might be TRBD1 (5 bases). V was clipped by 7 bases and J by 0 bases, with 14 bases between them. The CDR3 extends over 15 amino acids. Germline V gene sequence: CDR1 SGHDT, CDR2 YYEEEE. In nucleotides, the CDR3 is TGTGCCAGCTTCGAAAGAGGGACCTCTGGAAACACCATATATTTT. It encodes CASFERGTSGNTIYF. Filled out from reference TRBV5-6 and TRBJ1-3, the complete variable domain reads DAGVTQSPTHLIKTRGQQVTLRCSPKSGHDTVSWYQQALGQGPQFIFQYYEEEERQRGNFPDRFSGHQFPNYSSELNVNALLLGDSALYLCASFERGTSGNTIYFGEGSWLTVV.

This chain's CDR3 is CASRTSPLRGENTGELFF. The CDR3, as DNA: TGTGCCAGCAGAACGTCCCCACTTAGGGGAGAGAACACCGGGGAGCTGTTTTTT. The chain couples TRBV6-2 or TRBV6-3 to TRBJ2-2; D may be TRBD1 or TRBD2 (5 bases each). The CDR3 spans 18 residues. Trimming cost V 6 bases and J 1 base, with 21 bases left between them. The germline V gene has CDR1 MNHEY and CDR2 SVGEGT.

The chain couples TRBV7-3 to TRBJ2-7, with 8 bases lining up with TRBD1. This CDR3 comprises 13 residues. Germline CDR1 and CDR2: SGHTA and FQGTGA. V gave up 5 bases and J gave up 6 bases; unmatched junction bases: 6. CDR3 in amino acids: CASSPLDRAEQYF. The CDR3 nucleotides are TGTGCCAGCAGCCCCCTGGACAGGGCCGAGCAGTACTTC. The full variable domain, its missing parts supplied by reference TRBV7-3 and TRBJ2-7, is GAGVSQTPSNKVTEKGKYVELRCDPISGHTALYWYRQSLGQGPEFLIYFQGTGAADDSGLPNDRFFAVRPEGSVSTLKIQRTERGDSAVYLCASSPLDRAEQYFGPGTRLTVT.

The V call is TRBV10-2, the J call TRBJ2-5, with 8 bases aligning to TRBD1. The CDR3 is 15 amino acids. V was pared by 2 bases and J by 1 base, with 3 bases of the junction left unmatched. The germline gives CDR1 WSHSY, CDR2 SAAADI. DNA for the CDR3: TGCGCCAGCAGTGAGAACAGGGGGACCCAAGAGACCCAGTACTTC. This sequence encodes CASSENRGTQETQYF.

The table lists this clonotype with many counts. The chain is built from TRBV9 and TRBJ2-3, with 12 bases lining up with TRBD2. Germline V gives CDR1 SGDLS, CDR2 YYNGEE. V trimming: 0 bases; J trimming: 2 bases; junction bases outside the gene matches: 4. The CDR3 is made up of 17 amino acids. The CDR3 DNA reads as TGTGCCAGCAGCGTAGACCTAGCGGGAGGGTCCACAGATACGCAGTATTTT. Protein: CASSVDLAGGSTDTQYF.

CDR3: CAVQSRTGKISGYTF. The CDR3, as DNA: TGTGCCGTCCAGTCCCGGACAGGGAAGATTAGTGGCTACACCTTC. The gene calls are TRBV24-1 and TRBJ1-2; 8 bases line up with TRBD1. V was pared by 12 bases and J by 7 bases, with 18 bases of the junction left unmatched. This CDR3 region has 15 residues. Looked up from germline, CDR1 is KGHDR and CDR2 is SFDVKD.

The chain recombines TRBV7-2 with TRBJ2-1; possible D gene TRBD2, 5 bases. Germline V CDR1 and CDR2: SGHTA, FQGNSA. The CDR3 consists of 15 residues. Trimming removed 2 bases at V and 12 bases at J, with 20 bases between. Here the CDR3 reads CASSLQAGGTDTQFF. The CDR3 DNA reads TGTGCCAGCAGCTTACAGGCCGGAGGCACAGATACGCAGTTCTTC. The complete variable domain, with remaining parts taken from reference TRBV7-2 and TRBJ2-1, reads GAGVSQSPSNKVTEKGKDVELRCDPISGHTALYWYRQSLGQGLEFLIYFQGNSAPDKSGLPSDRFSAERTGGSVSTLTIQRTQQEDSAVYLCASSLQAGGTDTQFFGPGTRLTVL.

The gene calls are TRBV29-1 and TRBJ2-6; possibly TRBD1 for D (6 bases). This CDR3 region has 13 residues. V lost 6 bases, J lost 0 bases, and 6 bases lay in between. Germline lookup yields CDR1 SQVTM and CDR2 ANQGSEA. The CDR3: CSVDSSGANVLTF. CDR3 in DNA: TGCAGCGTGGACAGCTCTGGGGCCAACGTCCTGACTTTC.

The CDR3 DNA is TGTGCCAGCAGCTTGGGGGGGCTCCAGACCGGCTACACCTTC. Amino acids: CASSLGGLQTGYTF. This rearrangement joins TRBV5-5 to TRBJ1-2, with D possibly being TRBD1 (6 bases). Germline V lookup: CDR1 SGHKS, CDR2 YYEKEE (reference sequence). Trimming shortened V by 0 bases and J by 8 bases, and 14 bases separated the two germline ends. There are 14 residues in the CDR3.

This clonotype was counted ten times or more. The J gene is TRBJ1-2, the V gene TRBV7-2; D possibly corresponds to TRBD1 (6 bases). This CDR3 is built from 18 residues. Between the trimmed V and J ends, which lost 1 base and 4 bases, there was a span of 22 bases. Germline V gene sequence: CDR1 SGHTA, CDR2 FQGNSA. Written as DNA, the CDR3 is TGTGCCAGCAGCTTAGTGTGGGGGGCGAGGCAGAACACCTATGGCTACACCTTC. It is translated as CASSLVWGARQNTYGYTF.